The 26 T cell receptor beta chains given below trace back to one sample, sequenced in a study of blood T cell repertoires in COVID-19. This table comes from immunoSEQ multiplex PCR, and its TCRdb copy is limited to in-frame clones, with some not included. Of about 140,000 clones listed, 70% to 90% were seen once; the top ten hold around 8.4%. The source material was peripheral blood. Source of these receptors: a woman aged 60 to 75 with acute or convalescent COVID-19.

CDR3: CASSVQRGSTGELFF. CDR3 DNA: TGTGCCAGCAGCGTTCAGCGGGGGTCCACCGGGGAGCTGTTTTTT. This rearrangement joins TRBV9 to TRBJ2-2; TRBD2 aligns across 8 bases. The germline gives CDR1 SGDLS, CDR2 YYNGEE. The CDR3 has 15 amino acids. The J segment lost 4 bases and the V segment lost 2 bases, leaving 4 bases of the junction unmatched.

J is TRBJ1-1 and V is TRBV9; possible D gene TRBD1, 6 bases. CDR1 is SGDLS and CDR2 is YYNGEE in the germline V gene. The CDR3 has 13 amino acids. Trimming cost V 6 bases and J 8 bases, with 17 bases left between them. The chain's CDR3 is CASKGGRGSEAFF. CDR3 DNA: TGTGCCAGCAAAGGGGGTCGGGGTTCGGAAGCTTTCTTT.

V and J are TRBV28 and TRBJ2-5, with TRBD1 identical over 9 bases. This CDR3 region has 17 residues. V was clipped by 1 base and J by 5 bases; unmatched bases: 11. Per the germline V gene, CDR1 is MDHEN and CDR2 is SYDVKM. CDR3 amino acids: CASSLFTHRGRGETQYF. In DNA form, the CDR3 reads TGTGCCAGCAGTTTATTCACCCACAGGGGGCGAGGGGAGACCCAGTACTTC.

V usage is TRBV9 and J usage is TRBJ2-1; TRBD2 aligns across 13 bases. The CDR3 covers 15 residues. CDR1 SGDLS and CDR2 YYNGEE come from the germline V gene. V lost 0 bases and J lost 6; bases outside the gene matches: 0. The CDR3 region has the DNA TGTGCCAGCAGCGTAGGACTAGCGGGGGGCAATGAGCAGTTCTTC. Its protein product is CASSVGLAGGNEQFF.

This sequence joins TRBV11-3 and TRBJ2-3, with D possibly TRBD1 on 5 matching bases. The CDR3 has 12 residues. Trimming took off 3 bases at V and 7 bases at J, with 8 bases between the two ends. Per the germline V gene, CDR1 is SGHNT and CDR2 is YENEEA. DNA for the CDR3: TGTGCCAGCAGCTTGGGGCGAAATACGCAGTATTTT. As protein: CASSLGRNTQYF.

Here the CDR3 reads CASSRDYHEQYF. The CDR3, as DNA: TGTGCCAGCAGCCGAGACTACCACGAGCAGTACTTC. The V and J genes are TRBV7-2 and TRBJ2-7; TRBD2 is a possible D gene (5 bases). V lost 5 bases and J lost 5, with 10 bases in between. Germline V lookup: CDR1 SGHTA, CDR2 FQGNSA. This CDR3 has 12 residues.

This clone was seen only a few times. CDR3 DNA sequence: TGTGCCAGCAGCTTCATCGACAGGGTGGGCTCTGGGGCCAACGTCCTGACTTTC. Amino acids: CASSFIDRVGSGANVLTF. This rearrangement joins TRBV5-6 to TRBJ2-6; 7 nucleotides line up with TRBD1. V dropped 2 bases and J dropped 0; count of bases not matched to a gene: 8. CDR1 and CDR2 from the germline V gene are SGHDT and YYEEEE. The CDR3 loop spans 18 amino acids.

The CDR3 region has the DNA TGTGCCAGTAGTCTGGCCGCAGCAGATACGCAGTATTTT. Amino acid sequence: CASSLAAADTQYF. The V gene is TRBV19, the J gene TRBJ2-3; the D is unclear. Between the trimmed V and J ends, which lost 5 bases and 4 bases, there was a span of 10 bases. Germline assignment: CDR1 LNHDA and CDR2 SQIVND (reference sequence). This CDR3 contains 13 residues.

CDR3 protein: CASSPADTLSYNSPLHF. Written as DNA, the CDR3 is TGTGCCAGCTCACCGGCGGACACTCTCTCCTATAATTCACCCCTCCACTTT. V is TRBV18 and J is TRBJ1-6, with a weak D call TRBD1 (5 bases). With 3 bases removed from V and 0 bases from J, the gap between germline ends came to 12 bases. The CDR3 is 17 amino acids. The germline V gene has CDR1 KGHSH and CDR2 LQKENI. The complete variable domain, with remaining parts taken from reference TRBV18 and TRBJ1-6, reads NAGVMQNPRHLVRRRGQEARLRCSPMKGHSHVYWYRQLPEEGLKFMVYLQKENIIDESGMPKERFSAEFPKEGPSILRIQQVVRGDSAAYFCASSPADTLSYNSPLHFGNGTRLTVT.

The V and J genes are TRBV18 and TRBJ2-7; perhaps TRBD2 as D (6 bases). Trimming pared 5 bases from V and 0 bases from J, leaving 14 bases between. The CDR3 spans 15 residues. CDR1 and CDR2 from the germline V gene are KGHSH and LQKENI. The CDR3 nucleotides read TGTGCCAGCTCAGTCGGGACTGCGAGCTCCTACGAGCAGTACTTC. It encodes CASSVGTASSYEQYF.

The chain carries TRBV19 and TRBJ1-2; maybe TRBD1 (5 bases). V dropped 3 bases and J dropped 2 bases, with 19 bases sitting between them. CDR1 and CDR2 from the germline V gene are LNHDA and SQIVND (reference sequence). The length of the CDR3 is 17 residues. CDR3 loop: CASSIDPSRELNYGYTF. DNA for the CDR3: TGTGCCAGTAGTATCGATCCATCCAGGGAACTGAACTATGGCTACACCTTC.

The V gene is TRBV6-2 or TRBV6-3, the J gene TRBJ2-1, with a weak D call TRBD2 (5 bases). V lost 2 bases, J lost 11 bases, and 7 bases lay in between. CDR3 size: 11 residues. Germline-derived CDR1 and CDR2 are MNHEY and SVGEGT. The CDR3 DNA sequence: TGTGCCAGCAGTTACCGGGATAAGCAGTTCTTC. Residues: CASSYRDKQFF.

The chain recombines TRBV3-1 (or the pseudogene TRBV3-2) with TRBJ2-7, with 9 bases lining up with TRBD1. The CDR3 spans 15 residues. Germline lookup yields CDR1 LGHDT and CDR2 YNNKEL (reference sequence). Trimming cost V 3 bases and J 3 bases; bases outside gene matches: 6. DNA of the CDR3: TGTGCCAGCAGCCATACGCCGACAGGGGGCTACGAGCAGTACTTC. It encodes CASSHTPTGGYEQYF.

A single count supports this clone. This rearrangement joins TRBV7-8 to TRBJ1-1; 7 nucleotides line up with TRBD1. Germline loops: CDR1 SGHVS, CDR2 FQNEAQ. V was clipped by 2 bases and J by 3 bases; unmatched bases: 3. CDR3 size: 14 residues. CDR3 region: CASSLTGADTEAFF. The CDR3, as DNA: TGTGCCAGCAGCTTAACAGGGGCGGACACTGAAGCTTTCTTT.

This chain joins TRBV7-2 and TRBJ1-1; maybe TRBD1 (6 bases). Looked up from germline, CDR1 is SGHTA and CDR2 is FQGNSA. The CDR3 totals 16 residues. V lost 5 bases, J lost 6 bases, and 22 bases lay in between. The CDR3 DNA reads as TGTGCCAGCAGCGATAACCTACAGGGTATAAGGGCTGAAGCTTTCTTT. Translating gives CASSDNLQGIRAEAFF.

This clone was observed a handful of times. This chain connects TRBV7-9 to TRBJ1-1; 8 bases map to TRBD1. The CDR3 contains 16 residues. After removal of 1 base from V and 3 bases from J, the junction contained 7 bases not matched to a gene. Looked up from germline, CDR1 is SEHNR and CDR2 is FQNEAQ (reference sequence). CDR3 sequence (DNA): TGTGCCAGCAGCTTAGGACGGACAGGGTCCGACACTGAAGCTTTCTTT. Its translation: CASSLGRTGSDTEAFF. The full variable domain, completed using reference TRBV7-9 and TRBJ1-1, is DTGVSQNPRHKITKRGQNVTFRCDPISEHNRLYWYRQTLGQGPEFLTYFQNEAQLEKSRLLSDRFSAERPKGSFSTLEIQRTEQGDSAMYLCASSLGRTGSDTEAFFGQGTRLTVV.

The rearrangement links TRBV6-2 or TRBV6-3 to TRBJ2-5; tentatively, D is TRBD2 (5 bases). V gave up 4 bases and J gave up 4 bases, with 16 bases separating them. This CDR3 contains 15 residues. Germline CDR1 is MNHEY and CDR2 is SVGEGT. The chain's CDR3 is CASSSTPLGGETQYF. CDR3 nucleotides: TGTGCCAGCAGTTCGACCCCCCTAGGAGGAGAGACCCAGTACTTC.

DNA for the CDR3: TGTGCCAGCAGCTTGCTCCCAGGGTATCAGCCCCAGCATTTT. Protein: CASSLLPGYQPQHF. The chain is built from TRBV5-5 and TRBJ1-5; tentatively, D is TRBD1 (5 bases). The length of the CDR3 is 14 residues. Trimming cost V 1 base and J 5 bases, with 10 bases left between them. Per germline, CDR1 SGHKS and CDR2 YYEKEE (reference sequence).

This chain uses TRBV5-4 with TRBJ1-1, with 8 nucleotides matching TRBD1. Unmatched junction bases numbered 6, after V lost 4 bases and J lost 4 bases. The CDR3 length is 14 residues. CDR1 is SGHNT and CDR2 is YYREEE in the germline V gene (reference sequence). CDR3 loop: CASSPTGGPTEAFF. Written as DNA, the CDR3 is TGTGCCAGCAGCCCCACAGGGGGGCCCACTGAAGCTTTCTTT.

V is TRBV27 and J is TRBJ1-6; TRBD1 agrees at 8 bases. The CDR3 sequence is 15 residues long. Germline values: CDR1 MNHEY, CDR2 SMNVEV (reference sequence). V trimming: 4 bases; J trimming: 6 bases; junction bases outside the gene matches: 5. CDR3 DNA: TGTGCCAGCAGTTGGCAACAGGGGGGTAATTCACCCCTCCACTTT. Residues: CASSWQQGGNSPLHF.

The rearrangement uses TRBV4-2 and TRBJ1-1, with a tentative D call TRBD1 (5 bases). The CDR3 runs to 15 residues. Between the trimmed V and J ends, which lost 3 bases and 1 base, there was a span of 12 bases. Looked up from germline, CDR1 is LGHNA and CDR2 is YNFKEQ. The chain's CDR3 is CASSQGPTGNTEAFF. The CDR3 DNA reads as TGTGCCAGCAGCCAGGGGCCGACGGGGAACACTGAAGCTTTCTTT.

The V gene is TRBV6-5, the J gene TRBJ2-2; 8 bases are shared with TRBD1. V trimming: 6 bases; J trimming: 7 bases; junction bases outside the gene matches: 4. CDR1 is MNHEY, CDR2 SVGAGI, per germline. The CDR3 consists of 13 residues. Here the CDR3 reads CASRRDRFGELFF. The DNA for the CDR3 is TGTGCCAGCAGGCGGGACAGGTTCGGGGAGCTGTTTTTT.

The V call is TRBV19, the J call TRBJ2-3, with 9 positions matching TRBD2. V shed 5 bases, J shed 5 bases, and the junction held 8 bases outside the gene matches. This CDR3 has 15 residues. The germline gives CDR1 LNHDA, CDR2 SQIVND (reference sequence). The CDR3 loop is CASSPRRGGQDTQYF. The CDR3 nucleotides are TGTGCCAGTAGTCCTCGGCGGGGGGGCCAAGATACGCAGTATTTT.

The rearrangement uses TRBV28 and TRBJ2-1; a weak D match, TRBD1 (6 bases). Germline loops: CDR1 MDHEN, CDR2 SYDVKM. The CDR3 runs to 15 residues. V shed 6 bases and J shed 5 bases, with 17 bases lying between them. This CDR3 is CASRRQVGLNNEQFF. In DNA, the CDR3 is TGTGCCAGCAGAAGACAGGTTGGGCTAAACAATGAGCAGTTCTTC.

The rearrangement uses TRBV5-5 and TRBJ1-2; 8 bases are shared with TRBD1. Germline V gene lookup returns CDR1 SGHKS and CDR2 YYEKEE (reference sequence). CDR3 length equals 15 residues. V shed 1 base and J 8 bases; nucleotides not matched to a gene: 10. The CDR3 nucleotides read TGTGCCAGCAGCTTGTTGGCAGGGGGCACGTTGGGCTACACCTTC. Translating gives CASSLLAGGTLGYTF.

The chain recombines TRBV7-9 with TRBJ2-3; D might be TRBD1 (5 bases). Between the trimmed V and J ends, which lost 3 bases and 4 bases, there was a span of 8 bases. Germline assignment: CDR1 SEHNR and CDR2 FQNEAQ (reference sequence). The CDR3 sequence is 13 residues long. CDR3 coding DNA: TGTGCCAGCAGCTTGTGGGGCGCAGATACGCAGTATTTT. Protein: CASSLWGADTQYF.